The 18 T cell receptor beta chains reported below all come from one sample, sequenced in a study of Graves' ophthalmopathy and Graves' hyperthyroidism. RNA served as the template for amplifying TCR beta CDR3 regions. An initial RT-PCR round employing HTBI primers preceded a second-round multiplex PCR. In TCRdb, the multiplex PCR reads were re-called with MiXCR into one record per CDR3 protein. The sample yields approximately 17,000 distinct CDR3 sequences, 46% seen once. The source material was peripheral blood. The receptors were gathered from a woman aged 40 to 50 with stable Graves' hyperthyroidism.

The table lists this clonotype with many counts. V is TRBV9 and J is TRBJ1-3; no clear D gene. The CDR3 length is 14 residues. V was clipped by 0 bases and J by 0 bases, with 4 bases between them. Per the germline V gene, CDR1 is SGDLS and CDR2 is YYNGEE. CDR3 protein: CASSVESSGNTIYF. CDR3 nucleotide sequence: TGTGCCAGCAGCGTAGAAAGCTCTGGAAACACCATATATTTT.

J is TRBJ2-7 and V is TRBV19; possibly TRBD1 for D (6 bases). The germline CDR1 and CDR2 sequences are LNHDA and SQIVND (reference sequence). Trimming removed 1 base from V and 2 bases from J, with 6 bases in between. This CDR3 contains 13 residues. Here the CDR3 reads CASSIAGAYEQYF. CDR3 coding DNA: TGTGCCAGTAGTATAGCAGGGGCCTACGAGCAGTACTTC.

The chain couples TRBV7-9 to TRBJ1-5, with D uncertain. Germline V CDR1 and CDR2: SEHNR, FQNEAQ (reference sequence). CDR3 length equals 12 residues. Trimming removed 2 bases from V and 7 bases from J, with 6 bases in between. In nucleotides, the CDR3 is TGTGCCAGCAGCTTACTGGGACAGCCCCAGCATTTT. Translated, it gives CASSLLGQPQHF.

This clonotype has a count of ten or more. The chain links TRBV5-6 to TRBJ2-6, with D possibly being TRBD2 (5 bases). The CDR3 contains 16 residues. The germline V gene has CDR1 SGHDT and CDR2 YYEEEE. Trimming stripped 0 bases from V and 2 bases from J, with 9 bases between. The CDR3 DNA reads TGTGCCAGCAGCTTGGAGTTCGGGGCTGGGGCCAACGTCCTGACTTTC. Amino acid sequence: CASSLEFGAGANVLTF.

Concerning this clonotype itself: The junction and the germline gene differ at one end; a read error may be behind it. This rearrangement joins TRBV9 to TRBJ2-5, with no clear D. CDR1 SGDLS and CDR2 YYNGEE come from the germline V gene. CDR3 size: 11 residues. CDR3 bases: TGTGTCAGCAGCCCCTGGGGGACCCAGTACTTC. It codes for CVSSPWGTQYF.

This clonotype is termed medium-sized. The V call is TRBV2, the J call TRBJ2-7; perhaps D is TRBD1 or TRBD2 (5 bases each). The CDR3 runs 14 residues. The V end was cut by 3 bases, the J end by 4 bases, with 13 bases between. In germline, CDR1 is SNHLY, CDR2 FYNNEI. The CDR3, as DNA: TGTGCCAGCAGTGATGCCGGGACGGCTTACGAGCAGTACTTC. This codes for CASSDAGTAYEQYF.

This clonotype was recorded only once. The rearrangement uses TRBV20-1 and TRBJ2-3; 10 bases are shared with TRBD2. This CDR3 region has 16 residues. CDR1 DFQATT and CDR2 SNEGSKA come from the germline V gene (reference sequence). V was pared by 6 bases and J by 0 bases, with 9 bases of the junction left unmatched. The CDR3 sequence is CSAPRTSGASTDTQYF. The CDR3 DNA reads TGCAGTGCCCCAAGAACTAGCGGGGCGAGCACAGATACGCAGTATTTT.

By proportion, this clonotype is medium-sized. This chain's CDR3 is CASSVEGGETQYF. In DNA, the CDR3 is TGTGCCAGCAGTGTTGAGGGAGGAGAGACCCAGTACTTC. The chain links TRBV2 to TRBJ2-5, with D possibly TRBD2 on 6 matching bases. Trimming shortened V by 4 bases and J by 4 bases, and 10 bases separated the two germline ends. Germline CDR1 SNHLY, CDR2 FYNNEI. The CDR3 length is 13 residues.

This clonotype is medium-sized. This rearrangement joins TRBV7-2 to TRBJ2-7; no definite D call. Trimming left V 1 base short and J 0 bases short, with 7 bases between. The CDR3 totals 14 residues. CDR1 is SGHTA and CDR2 is FQGNSA in the germline V gene. CDR3 in amino acids: CASSLESGSYEQYF. For the CDR3, the DNA is TGTGCCAGCAGCTTAGAATCAGGCTCCTACGAGCAGTACTTC.

This sequence joins TRBV5-1 and TRBJ1-6, with 8 positions matching TRBD1. CDR1 is SGHRS and CDR2 is YFSETQ in the germline V gene. This CDR3 is 15 amino acids long. The ends lost 5 bases at V and 9 bases at J; junction bases unmatched: 10. This chain's CDR3 is CASSGNQGAGSPLHF. For the CDR3, the DNA is TGCGCCAGCAGTGGTAATCAGGGGGCAGGTTCACCCCTCCACTTT.

A word on this clonotype: This clone may be a read error of a much larger clone one base away. The CDR3 end shows no conserved phenylalanine or tryptophan, and so a read error is likely. The chain links TRBV11-2 to TRBJ2-1, with D possibly being TRBD1 (5 bases). The germline V gene has CDR1 SGHAT and CDR2 FQNNGV. CDR3 size: 15 residues. V lost 2 bases to trimming and J lost 7 bases, with 15 bases between them. CDR3 region: CASSLIPGKGNEQFC. The CDR3 DNA reads as TGTGCCAGCAGCTTAATTCCAGGGAAGGGGAATGAGCAGTTCTGC.

About this clonotype: The conserved final phenylalanine or tryptophan is absent from the CDR3, which likely points to a read error. The limits of the CDR3 on the DNA are not certain, so only TCRdb's listed CDR3 is given. The rearrangement links TRBV6-5 to TRBJ2-7; the DNA was not compared with TRBD2, the D call given in the table. CDR1 MNHEY and CDR2 SVGAGI come from the germline V gene. The CDR3 comprises 13 residues, both ends counted. CDR3 loop: CASSQAEGLAVYS.

This clonotype was seen many times. This chain links TRBV20-1 with TRBJ2-3; 7 bases map to TRBD1. CDR1 is DFQATT, CDR2 SNEGSKA, per germline (reference sequence). CDR3 size: 13 residues. V trimming: 3 bases; J trimming: 6 bases; junction bases outside the gene matches: 6. The CDR3 nucleotides are TGCAGTGCTAGTGAAGGGACAGTTGATACGCAGTATTTT. This translates into CSASEGTVDTQYF.

This clonotype was found many times. The rearrangement links TRBV5-4 to TRBJ1-4; D gene unclear. CDR1 and CDR2 (germline): SGHNT, YYREEE (reference sequence). The CDR3 extends over 13 amino acids. V lost 1 base and J 6 bases, leaving 7 bases between the germline ends. The CDR3 loop is CASSLSADEKLFF. CDR3 nucleotides: TGTGCCAGCAGCTTGTCGGCAGATGAAAAACTGTTTTTT.

This clonotype showed up many times. The V and J genes are TRBV20-1 and TRBJ2-5, with 13 bases aligning to TRBD2. Germline CDR1 and CDR2: DFQATT and SNEGSKA (reference sequence). This CDR3 contains 14 residues. The trim removed 6 bases at V and 6 bases at J, leaving 7 bases unmatched. The CDR3 DNA is TGCAGTGCATCTACTAGCGGGGGGGCGAAGACCCAGTACTTC. This gives the protein CSASTSGGAKTQYF.

The chain uses TRBV19 and TRBJ1-5; 8 bases are a match to TRBD1. V gave up 6 bases and J gave up 2 bases; unmatched junction bases: 3. CDR3 length: 14 residues. Looked up from germline, CDR1 is LNHDA and CDR2 is SQIVND (reference sequence). The CDR3 here is CASSVTGGNQPQHF. The CDR3 DNA is TGTGCCAGTAGCGTGACAGGGGGCAATCAGCCCCAGCATTTT.

Points on this clonotype: One end of the junction varies from germline; a read error may be responsible. This chain connects TRBV7-9 to TRBJ1-4, with a tentative D call TRBD1 (5 bases). CDR3 length: 14 residues. CDR1 is SEHNR and CDR2 is FQNEAQ in the germline V gene (reference sequence). The CDR3, as DNA: TGCGCCAGCAGCCAAGGGCAGGGTTCTGAAAAACTGTTTTTT. This encodes CASSQGQGSEKLFF.

This clonotype has a handful of counts. The CDR3 loop is CASRLGTGGTEAFF. Here the CDR3 DNA reads TGTGCCAGCAGGTTAGGGACAGGGGGGACTGAAGCTTTCTTT. The chain has TRBV2 and TRBJ1-1; 11 nucleotides match TRBD1. With V trimmed by 6 bases and J by 5 bases, 5 bases remained unmatched. Germline V gene sequence: CDR1 SNHLY, CDR2 FYNNEI. The CDR3 has 14 residues.